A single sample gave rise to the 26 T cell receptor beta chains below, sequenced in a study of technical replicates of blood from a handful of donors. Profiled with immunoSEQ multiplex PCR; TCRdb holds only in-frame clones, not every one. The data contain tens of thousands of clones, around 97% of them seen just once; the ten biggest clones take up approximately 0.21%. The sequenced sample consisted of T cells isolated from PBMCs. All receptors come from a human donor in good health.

For the CDR3, the DNA is TGTGCCAGCAGCTTACGGGACAGTCCCTATGGCTACACCTTC. Amino acids: CASSLRDSPYGYTF. The chain links TRBV11-2 to TRBJ1-2; 7 positions match TRBD1. CDR1 and CDR2 from the germline V gene are SGHAT and FQNNGV. The CDR3 is made up of 14 amino acids. Trimming removed 2 bases from V and 4 bases from J; junction bases left unmatched: 4.

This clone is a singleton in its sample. For the CDR3, the DNA is TGTGCCTGCACTGGGGGCGCAGATACGCAGTATTTT. This translates into CACTGGADTQYF. The rearrangement joins TRBV30 to TRBJ2-3, with a tentative D call TRBD1 (6 bases). The CDR3 is 12 amino acids. Trimming cost V 6 bases and J 4 bases, with 11 bases left between them. Per germline, CDR1 GTSNPN and CDR2 SVGIG (reference sequence).

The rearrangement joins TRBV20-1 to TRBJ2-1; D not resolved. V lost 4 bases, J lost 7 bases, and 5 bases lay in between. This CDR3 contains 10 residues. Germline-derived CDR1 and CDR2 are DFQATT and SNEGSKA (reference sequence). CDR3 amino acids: CSATRNEQFF. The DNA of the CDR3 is TGCAGTGCTACTAGGAATGAGCAGTTCTTC.

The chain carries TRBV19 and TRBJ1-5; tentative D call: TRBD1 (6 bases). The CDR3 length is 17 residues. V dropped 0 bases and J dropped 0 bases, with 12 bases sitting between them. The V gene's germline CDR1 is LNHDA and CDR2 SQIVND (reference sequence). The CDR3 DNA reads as TGTGCCAGTAGTATAGAGAGGGGGACGTCTAGCAATCAGCCCCAGCATTTT. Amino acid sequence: CASSIERGTSSNQPQHF.

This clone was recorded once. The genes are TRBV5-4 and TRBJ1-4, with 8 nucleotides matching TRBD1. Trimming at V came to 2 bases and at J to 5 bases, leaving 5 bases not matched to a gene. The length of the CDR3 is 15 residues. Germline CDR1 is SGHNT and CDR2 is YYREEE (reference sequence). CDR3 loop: CASSFGTGLNEKLFF. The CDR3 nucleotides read TGTGCCAGCAGCTTCGGGACAGGCCTAAATGAAAAACTGTTTTTT.

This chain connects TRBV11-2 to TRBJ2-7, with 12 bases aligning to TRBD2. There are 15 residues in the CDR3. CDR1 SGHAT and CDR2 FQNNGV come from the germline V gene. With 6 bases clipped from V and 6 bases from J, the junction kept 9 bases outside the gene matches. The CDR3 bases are TGTGCCAGCAGATCGACTAGCGGGAGAATCGCCGAGCAGTACTTC. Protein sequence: CASRSTSGRIAEQYF.

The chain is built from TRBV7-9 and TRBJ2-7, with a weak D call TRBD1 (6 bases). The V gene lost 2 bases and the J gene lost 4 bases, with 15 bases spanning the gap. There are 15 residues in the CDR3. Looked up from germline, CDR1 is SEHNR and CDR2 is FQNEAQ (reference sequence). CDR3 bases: TGTGCCAGCAGCTTAAGTAGCCAGGGGCAATACGAGCAGTACTTC. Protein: CASSLSSQGQYEQYF.

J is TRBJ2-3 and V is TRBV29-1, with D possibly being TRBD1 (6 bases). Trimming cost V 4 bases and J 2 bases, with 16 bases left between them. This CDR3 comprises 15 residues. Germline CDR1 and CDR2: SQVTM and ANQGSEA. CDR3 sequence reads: CSVVMGARVTDTQYF. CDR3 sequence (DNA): TGCAGCGTTGTTATGGGGGCCCGTGTCACAGATACGCAGTATTTT.

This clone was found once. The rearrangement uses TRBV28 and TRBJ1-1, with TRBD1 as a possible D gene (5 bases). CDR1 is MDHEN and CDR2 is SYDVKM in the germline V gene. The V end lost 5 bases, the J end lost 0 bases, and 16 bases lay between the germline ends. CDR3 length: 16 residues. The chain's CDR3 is CASSILGGEMNTEAFF. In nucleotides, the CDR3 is TGTGCCAGCAGTATATTGGGGGGGGAGATGAACACTGAAGCTTTCTTT.

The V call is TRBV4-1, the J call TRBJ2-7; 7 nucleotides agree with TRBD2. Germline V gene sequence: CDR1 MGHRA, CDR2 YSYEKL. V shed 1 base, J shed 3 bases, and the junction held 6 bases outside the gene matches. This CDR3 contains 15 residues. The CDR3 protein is CASSQARDYIYEQYF. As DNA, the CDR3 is TGCGCCAGCAGCCAAGCGCGGGACTATATCTACGAGCAGTACTTC.

The DNA for the CDR3 is TGCGCCAGCAGCCGAGGGACAGGGGTTTACTATGGCTACACCTTC. It yields the protein CASSRGTGVYYGYTF. V gene TRBV4-1 combines with J gene TRBJ1-2, with 10 positions matching TRBD1. Trimming removed 4 bases from V and 3 bases from J; junction bases left unmatched: 5. Germline V gene sequence: CDR1 MGHRA, CDR2 YSYEKL. The CDR3 spans 15 residues.

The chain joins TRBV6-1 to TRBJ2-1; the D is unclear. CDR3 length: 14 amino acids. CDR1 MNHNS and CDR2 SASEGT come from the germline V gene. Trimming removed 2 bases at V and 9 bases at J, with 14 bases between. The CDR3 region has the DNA TGTGCCAGCAGTGAAACTTATGGAGTAAGTGAGCAGTTCTTC. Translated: CASSETYGVSEQFF.

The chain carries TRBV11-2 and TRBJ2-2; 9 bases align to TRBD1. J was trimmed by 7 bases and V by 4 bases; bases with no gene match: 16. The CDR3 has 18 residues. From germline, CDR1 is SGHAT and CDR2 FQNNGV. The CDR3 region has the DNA TGTGCCAGCAGCTCGGTTCGGGACAGGGAGTCGAAGGGCGGGGAGCTGTTTTTT. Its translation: CASSSVRDRESKGGELFF.

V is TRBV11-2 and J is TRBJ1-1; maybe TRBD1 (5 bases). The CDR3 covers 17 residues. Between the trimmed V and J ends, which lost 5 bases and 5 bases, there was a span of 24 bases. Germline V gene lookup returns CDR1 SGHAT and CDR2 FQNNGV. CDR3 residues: CASSAKSPTREGTEAFF. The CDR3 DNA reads TGTGCCAGCAGCGCCAAATCGCCGACCAGGGAAGGTACTGAAGCTTTCTTT.

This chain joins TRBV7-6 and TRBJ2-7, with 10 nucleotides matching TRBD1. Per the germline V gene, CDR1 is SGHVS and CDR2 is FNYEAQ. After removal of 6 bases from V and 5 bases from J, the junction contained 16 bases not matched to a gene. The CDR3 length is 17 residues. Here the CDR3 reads CASSRRPPGQGTHEQYF. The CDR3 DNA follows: TGTGCCAGCAGTCGACGGCCCCCGGGACAGGGGACACACGAGCAGTACTTC.

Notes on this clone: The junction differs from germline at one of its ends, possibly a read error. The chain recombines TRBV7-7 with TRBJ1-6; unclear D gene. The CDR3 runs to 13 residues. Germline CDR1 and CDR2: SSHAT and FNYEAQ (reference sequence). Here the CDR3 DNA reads TGTGCTAGCAGTGGAGGGTCGAATTCACCCCTCCACTTT. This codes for CASSGGSNSPLHF.

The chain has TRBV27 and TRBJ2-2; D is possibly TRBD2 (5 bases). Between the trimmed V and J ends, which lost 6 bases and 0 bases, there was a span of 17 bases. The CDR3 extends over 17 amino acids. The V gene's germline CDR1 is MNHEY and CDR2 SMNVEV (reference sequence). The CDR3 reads CASRVEGRAPNTGELFF. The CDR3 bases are TGTGCCAGCAGAGTCGAGGGTCGGGCTCCGAACACCGGGGAGCTGTTTTTT.

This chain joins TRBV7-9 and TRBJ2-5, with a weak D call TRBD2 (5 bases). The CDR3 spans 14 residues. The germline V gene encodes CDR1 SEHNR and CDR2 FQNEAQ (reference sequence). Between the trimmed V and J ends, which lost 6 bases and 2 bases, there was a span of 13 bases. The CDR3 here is CASSMSGRQETQYF. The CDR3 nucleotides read TGTGCCAGCAGTATGTCGGGAAGGCAAGAGACCCAGTACTTC.

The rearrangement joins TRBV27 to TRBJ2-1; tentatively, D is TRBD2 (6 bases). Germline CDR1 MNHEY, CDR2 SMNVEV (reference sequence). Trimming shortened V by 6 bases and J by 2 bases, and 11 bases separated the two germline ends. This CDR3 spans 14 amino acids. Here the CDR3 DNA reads TGTGCCAGCAGCAGCCAGCGGGCCTACAATGAGCAGTTCTTC. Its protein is CASSSQRAYNEQFF.

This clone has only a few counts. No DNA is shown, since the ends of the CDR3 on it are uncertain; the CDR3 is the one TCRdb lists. The CDR3 protein is CASSSSGTEAFF. The V and J genes are TRBV6-5 and TRBJ1-1. Per germline, CDR1 MNHEY and CDR2 SVGAGI. The CDR3 comprises 12 residues, both ends counted.

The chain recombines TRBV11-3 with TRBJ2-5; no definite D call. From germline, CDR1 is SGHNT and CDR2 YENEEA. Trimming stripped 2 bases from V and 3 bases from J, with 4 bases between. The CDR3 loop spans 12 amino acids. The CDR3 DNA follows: TGTGCCAGCAGCTTACAGGAAGAGACCCAGTACTTC. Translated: CASSLQEETQYF.

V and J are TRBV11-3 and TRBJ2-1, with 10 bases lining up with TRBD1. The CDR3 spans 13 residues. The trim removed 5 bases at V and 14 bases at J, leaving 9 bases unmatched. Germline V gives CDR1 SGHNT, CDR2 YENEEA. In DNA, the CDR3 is TGTGCCAGCAGCCGATCAGGGGGACAGGGGAAGTTCTTC. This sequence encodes CASSRSGGQGKFF.

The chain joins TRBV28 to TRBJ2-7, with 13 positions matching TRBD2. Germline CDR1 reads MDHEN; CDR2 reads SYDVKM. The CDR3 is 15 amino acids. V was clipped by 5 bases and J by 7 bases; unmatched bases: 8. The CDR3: CASSPPGLAGSEQYF. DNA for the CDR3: TGTGCCAGCAGTCCCCCGGGACTAGCGGGATCGGAGCAGTACTTC.

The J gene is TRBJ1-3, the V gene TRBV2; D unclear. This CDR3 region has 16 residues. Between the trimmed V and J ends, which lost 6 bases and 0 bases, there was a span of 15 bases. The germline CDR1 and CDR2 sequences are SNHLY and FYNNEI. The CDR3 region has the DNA TGTGCCAGCAGCCCCGAAGACACGAACTCTGGAAACACCATATATTTT. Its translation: CASSPEDTNSGNTIYF. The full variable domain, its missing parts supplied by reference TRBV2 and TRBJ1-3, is EPEVTQTPSHQVTQMGQEVILRCVPISNHLYFYWYRQILGQKVEFLVSFYNNEISEKSEIFDDQFSVERPDGSNFTLKIRSTKLEDSAMYFCASSPEDTNSGNTIYFGEGSWLTVV.

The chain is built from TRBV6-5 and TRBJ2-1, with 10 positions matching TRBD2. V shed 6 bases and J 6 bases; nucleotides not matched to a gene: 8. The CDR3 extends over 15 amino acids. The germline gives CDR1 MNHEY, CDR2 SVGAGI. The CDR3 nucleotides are TGTGCCAGCAGACTTCCTAGCGGGGGACCCAATGAGCAGTTCTTC. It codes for CASRLPSGGPNEQFF.

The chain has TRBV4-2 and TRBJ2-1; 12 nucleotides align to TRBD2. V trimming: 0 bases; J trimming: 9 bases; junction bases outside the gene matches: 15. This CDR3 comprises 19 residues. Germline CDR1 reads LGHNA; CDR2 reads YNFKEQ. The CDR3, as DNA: TGTGCCAGCAGCCAAGATCAATGGCCTAGCGGGAGGGCCGGGGCTGAGCAGTTCTTC. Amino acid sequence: CASSQDQWPSGRAGAEQFF.